This T cell receptor (beta chain) came from a study of human versus mouse CDR3 diversity and MHC coevolution. The repertoire was sequenced with immunoSEQ multiplex PCR; TCRdb's copy has only in-frame clones and lacks some. This repertoire shows some 60,000 clones, around 94% found once; its top ten account for approximately 19%. V dropped 3 bases and J dropped 3; count of bases not matched to a gene: 11. This CDR3 spans 17 amino acids. Germline-derived CDR1 and CDR2 are KGHSH and LQKENI. Sequencing used naive CD4+ T cells from blood. This sample's subset: CD45RO-negative CD62L-positive naive CD4 T cells. This TCR was sampled from a person between 55 and 69 years old in good health. This chain joins TRBV18 and TRBJ1-5; 7 bases agree with TRBD1. CDR3 nucleotide sequence: TGTGCCAGCTCACCGGACAGGTCCTCGTGGGCCAATCAGCCCCAGCATTTT. Translating it yields CASSPDRSSWANQPQHF.